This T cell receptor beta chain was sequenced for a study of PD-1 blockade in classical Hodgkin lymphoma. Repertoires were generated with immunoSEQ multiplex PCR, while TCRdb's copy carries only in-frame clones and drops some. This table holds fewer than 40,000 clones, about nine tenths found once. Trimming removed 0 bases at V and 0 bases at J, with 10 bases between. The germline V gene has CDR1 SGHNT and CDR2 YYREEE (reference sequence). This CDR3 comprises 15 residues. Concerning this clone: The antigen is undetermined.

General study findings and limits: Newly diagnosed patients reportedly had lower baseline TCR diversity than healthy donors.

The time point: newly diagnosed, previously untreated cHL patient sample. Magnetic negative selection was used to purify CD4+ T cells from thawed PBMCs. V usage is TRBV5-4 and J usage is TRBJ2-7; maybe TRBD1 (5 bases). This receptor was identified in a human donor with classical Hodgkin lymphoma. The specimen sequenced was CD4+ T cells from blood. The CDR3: CASSLGTTGSYEQYF. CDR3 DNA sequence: TGTGCCAGCAGCTTGGGGACAACAGGCTCCTACGAGCAGTACTTC.